What follows are 30 T cell receptor beta chains derived from one specimen sequenced in a study of T-cell memory formation after mild COVID-19. TCRdb redid the calling of the 5' RACE reads with MiXCR, one entry per CDR3 protein. The profile shows approximately 440,000 distinct CDR3 sequences, approximately 20% of them singletons. The material sequenced was PBMCs or a T cell subset sorted from them (not recorded which). The receptor source for this set is an adult woman who had mild COVID-19 (a few samples of this study predate the infection). Cell type and time point are not known.

The table lists this clonotype with a few counts. The rearrangement links TRBV5-1 to TRBJ2-7; tentative D call: TRBD1 (5 bases). Per germline, CDR1 SGHRS and CDR2 YFSETQ. V was cut by 0 bases and J by 2 bases, with 12 bases left in between. CDR3 length equals 15 residues. The CDR3 bases are TGCGCCAGCAGCTTGGCAGGGCCCTCCACCTACGAGCAGTACTTC. Amino acid sequence: CASSLAGPSTYEQYF.

The chain couples TRBV6-5 to TRBJ2-3; D gene ambiguous. V was shortened by 0 bases and J by 0 bases, with 7 bases between the two germline ends. This CDR3 is built from 15 residues. CDR1 is MNHEY, CDR2 SVGAGI, per germline. The CDR3 sequence is CASSYSDRSTDTQYF. Written as DNA, the CDR3 is TGTGCCAGCAGTTACTCAGATCGGAGCACAGATACGCAGTATTTT.

J is TRBJ2-1 and V is TRBV20-1, with 11 bases aligning to TRBD2. CDR3 length equals 18 residues. Trimming cost V 0 bases and J 2 bases; bases outside gene matches: 9. Germline V gives CDR1 DFQATT, CDR2 SNEGSKA (reference sequence). The CDR3 DNA reads TGCAGTGCTAGAGACACCTCCGGACTAGCGGGCCCCTACAATGAGCAGTTCTTC. Translating it yields CSARDTSGLAGPYNEQFF.

The V and J genes are TRBV4-1 and TRBJ2-5; D is unclear. Germline assignment: CDR1 MGHRA and CDR2 YSYEKL. V lost 6 bases to trimming and J lost 2 bases, with 13 bases between them. The CDR3 runs 14 residues. CDR3 amino acids: CASSPGLRQETQYF. The CDR3 nucleotides are TGCGCCAGCAGTCCTGGATTAAGACAAGAGACCCAGTACTTC.

This clonotype was seen more than once but under ten times. V gene TRBV5-4 combines with J gene TRBJ2-2; the match to TRBD2 covers 12 bases. The CDR3 consists of 18 residues. Trimming removed 3 bases from V and 1 base from J; junction bases left unmatched: 7. Germline V CDR1 and CDR2: SGHNT, YYREEE (reference sequence). The CDR3 loop reads CASSSGGLAGQNTGELFF. CDR3 coding DNA: TGTGCCAGCAGCTCCGGGGGACTAGCGGGCCAGAACACCGGGGAGCTGTTTTTT.

This sequence joins TRBV15 and TRBJ1-1; D ambiguous. CDR3 length: 14 amino acids. Germline CDR1 reads LNHNV; CDR2 reads YYDKDF (reference sequence). The V end lost 5 bases, the J end lost 0 bases, and 10 bases lay between the germline ends. This CDR3 reads CATSEMTMNTEAFF. CDR3 nucleotide sequence: TGTGCCACCAGCGAAATGACGATGAACACTGAAGCTTTCTTT.

This rearrangement joins TRBV5-1 to TRBJ2-1; D is possibly TRBD2 (5 bases). Between the trimmed V and J ends, which lost 0 bases and 4 bases, there was a span of 14 bases. The CDR3 extends over 16 amino acids. The germline CDR1 and CDR2 sequences are SGHRS and YFSETQ. The CDR3 region has the DNA TGCGCCAGCAGCTTGGGCGTGGGAGTAGGGTACAATGAGCAGTTCTTC. It encodes CASSLGVGVGYNEQFF.

This clonotype was counted only a few times. The V call is TRBV24-1, the J call TRBJ2-1; D is unresolved. Per germline, CDR1 KGHDR and CDR2 SFDVKD. V dropped 1 base and J dropped 8 bases, with 8 bases sitting between them. The CDR3 runs 13 residues. The CDR3 spells CATSDFIQDEQFF. The CDR3 coding sequence is TGTGCCACCAGTGATTTCATTCAAGATGAGCAGTTCTTC.

This chain joins TRBV9 and TRBJ2-5; 9 positions match TRBD2. Germline V gives CDR1 SGDLS, CDR2 YYNGEE. The CDR3 runs to 16 residues. J gave up 2 bases and V 4 bases, and 9 bases lay outside the gene matches. CDR3 sequence: CASSLAAGGYQETQYF. The CDR3 region has the DNA TGTGCCAGCAGCCTTGCCGCGGGAGGGTATCAAGAGACCCAGTACTTC. Complete variable domain (other parts from reference TRBV9 and TRBJ2-5): DSGVTQTPKHLITATGQRVTLRCSPRSGDLSVYWYQQSLDQGLQFLIQYYNGEERAKGNILERFSAQQFPDLHSELNLSSLELGDSALYFCASSLAAGGYQETQYFGPGTRLLVL.

This clonotype was picked up a small number of times. The chain links TRBV7-2 to TRBJ2-5; the D is unclear. V dropped 4 bases and J dropped 5 bases, with 8 bases sitting between them. From germline, CDR1 is SGHTA and CDR2 FQGNSA. CDR3 size: 12 residues. Written as DNA, the CDR3 is TGTGCCAGCAGCTCGATTGAGGAGACCCAGTACTTC. Amino acid sequence: CASSSIEETQYF.

The chain is built from TRBV7-9 and TRBJ2-3; 11 positions match TRBD1. This CDR3 contains 15 residues. J lost 4 bases, V lost 1 base, and 1 base had no gene match. CDR1 and CDR2 (germline): SEHNR, FQNEAQ (reference sequence). The CDR3 region has the DNA TGTGCCAGCAGCTTAGGGACAGGGGGCGCAGATACGCAGTATTTT. Encoded protein: CASSLGTGGADTQYF.

In its sample, this clonotype was seen a few times. This sequence joins TRBV4-1 and TRBJ2-1; TRBD2 might be the D (6 bases). The CDR3 is made up of 16 amino acids. V was trimmed by 3 bases and J by 5 bases, leaving 17 bases between them. The V gene's germline CDR1 is MGHRA and CDR2 YSYEKL. CDR3 nucleotide sequence: TGCGCCAGCAGCCAGTCCGTCTGGGACTTGAACAATGAGCAGTTCTTC. Translated, it gives CASSQSVWDLNNEQFF.

This clonotype was picked up a small number of times. V gene TRBV5-1 combines with J gene TRBJ2-3; 9 bases map to TRBD1. The CDR3 spans 17 residues. Germline trimming cut 2 bases from V and 0 bases from J; bases unmatched to any gene: 7. The germline V gene has CDR1 SGHRS and CDR2 YFSETQ. The CDR3 loop is CASSFKTGGASTDTQYF. For the CDR3, the DNA is TGCGCCAGCAGCTTTAAAACAGGGGGCGCTAGCACAGATACGCAGTATTTT. The entire variable domain, with the rest obtained from reference TRBV5-1 and TRBJ2-3, is as follows: KAGVTQTPRYLIKTRGQQVTLSCSPISGHRSVSWYQQTPGQGLQFLFEYFSETQRNKGNFPGRFSGRQFSNSRSEMNVSTLELGDSALYLCASSFKTGGASTDTQYFGPGTRLTVL.

The rearrangement uses TRBV6-2 or TRBV6-3 and TRBJ1-1; 9 bases match TRBD1. After removal of 4 bases from V and 0 bases from J, the junction contained 6 bases not matched to a gene. The CDR3 covers 16 residues. Germline CDR1 and CDR2: MNHEY and SVGEGT. The CDR3 region has the DNA TGTGCCAGCAGTTCGCCCGGGACAGGGTTGAACACTGAAGCTTTCTTT. Translation: CASSSPGTGLNTEAFF.

The V and J genes are TRBV7-6 and TRBJ1-1; D is ambiguous. This CDR3 has 14 amino acids. In germline, CDR1 is SGHVS, CDR2 FNYEAQ. The germline V and J ends were trimmed by 1 base and 5 bases, with 11 bases remaining between them. The CDR3 sequence is CASSLDNTGTEAFF. CDR3 DNA: TGTGCCAGCAGCTTAGACAACACTGGGACTGAAGCTTTCTTT.

This clonotype came up a few times. The chain recombines TRBV24-1 with TRBJ2-1; 11 bases fit TRBD2. The length of the CDR3 is 16 residues. V shed 4 bases and J 9 bases; nucleotides not matched to a gene: 10. CDR1 is KGHDR, CDR2 SFDVKD, per germline. CDR3 amino acids: CATSDVAGGTLGEQFF. The CDR3 region has the DNA TGTGCCACCAGTGACGTAGCGGGAGGGACCCTAGGTGAGCAGTTCTTC.

This clonotype was counted at least ten times. V usage is TRBV12-3 or TRBV12-4 and J usage is TRBJ1-2; a possible D gene is TRBD1 (6 bases). The CDR3 is 13 residues long. V gave up 3 bases and J gave up 4 bases, with 9 bases separating them. The DNA for the CDR3 is TGTGCCAGCAGTTTCGGACAGATCTATGGCTACACCTTC. Residues: CASSFGQIYGYTF.

This chain connects TRBV24-1 to TRBJ2-5, with D unresolved. The CDR3 covers 13 residues. Germline CDR1 is KGHDR and CDR2 is SFDVKD. The V and J ends lost 8 bases and 3 bases respectively, with 12 bases between them. DNA for the CDR3: TGTGCCACCATCGAAAGTAACGAAGAGACCCAGTACTTC. This encodes CATIESNEETQYF.

This clonotype was observed a handful of times. The gene calls are TRBV19 and TRBJ1-2; 7 bases map to TRBD1. Germline CDR1 is LNHDA and CDR2 is SQIVND (reference sequence). The CDR3 has 11 amino acids. V was pared by 8 bases and J by 8 bases, with 5 bases of the junction left unmatched. CDR3 in DNA: TGTGCCAGTGGAAAGGGACAGGGCTACACCTTC. This encodes CASGKGQGYTF.

V gene TRBV6-6 combines with J gene TRBJ1-2; D might be TRBD1 (6 bases). Germline loops: CDR1 MNHNY, CDR2 SVGAGI (reference sequence). The CDR3 is made up of 14 amino acids. The V end lost 0 bases, the J end lost 6 bases, and 11 bases lay between the germline ends. The CDR3 DNA sequence: TGTGCCAGCAGTTACTCAGGGGGACCGGATGGCTACACCTTC. Its translation is CASSYSGGPDGYTF.

This chain links TRBV6-2 or TRBV6-3 with TRBJ2-5; TRBD1 agrees at 8 bases. From germline, CDR1 is MNHEY and CDR2 SVGEGT. CDR3 size: 13 residues. The trim removed 2 bases at V and 8 bases at J, leaving 4 bases unmatched. CDR3 region: CASSYNGQGTQYF. CDR3 nucleotide sequence: TGTGCCAGCAGTTACAATGGACAGGGAACCCAGTACTTC.

This chain joins TRBV3-1 and TRBJ2-3; D uncertain. CDR1 and CDR2 from the germline V gene are LGHDT and YNNKEL (reference sequence). Trimming shortened V by 1 base and J by 2 bases, and 13 bases separated the two germline ends. This CDR3 has 16 amino acids. The CDR3 sequence: CASSQGSTGTTDTQYF. CDR3 coding DNA: TGTGCCAGCAGCCAAGGGAGTACTGGAACCACAGATACGCAGTATTTT.

This clonotype was observed at least ten times. Sequence at one end of the junction differs from germline and may be a read error. The V gene is TRBV12-3 or TRBV12-4, the J gene TRBJ1-1; unclear D gene. CDR3 length: 13 residues. The CDR3 sequence: CASSLAENTEAFF. In DNA, the CDR3 is TGCGCCAGCAGCTTGGCAGAGAACACTGAAGCTTTCTTT.

This clonotype was recorded a few times. The chain carries TRBV27 and TRBJ2-3; D may be TRBD2 (5 bases). The CDR3 totals 15 residues. V gave up 4 bases and J gave up 1 base, with 12 bases separating them. Germline CDR1 and CDR2: MNHEY and SMNVEV (reference sequence). The CDR3 sequence is CASSSLFGGTDTQYF. CDR3 DNA sequence: TGTGCCAGCAGTTCCCTGTTCGGGGGCACAGATACGCAGTATTTT.

This clonotype appeared a single time. This chain uses TRBV3-1 with TRBJ2-7; D is perhaps TRBD1 (6 bases). The CDR3 consists of 14 residues. Trimming shortened V by 0 bases and J by 9 bases, and 15 bases separated the two germline ends. Germline loops: CDR1 LGHDT, CDR2 YNNKEL (reference sequence). For the CDR3, the DNA is TGTGCCAGCAGCCAAGATGGCAGGGCCAGGGGGCAGTACTTC. Encoded protein: CASSQDGRARGQYF.

Points on this clonotype: Being one base from a much bigger clone, this may be a read error. V and J are TRBV5-1 and TRBJ2-3; 8 bases match TRBD1. In germline, CDR1 is SGHRS, CDR2 YFSETQ. This CDR3 contains 14 residues. CDR3 loop: CASSSGGGTDKQYF. The DNA for the CDR3 is TGCGCCAGCAGCTCAGGGGGCGGCACAGATAAGCAGTATTTT.

This clonotype was counted only a few times. This chain joins TRBV5-1 and TRBJ2-1; TRBD1 agrees at 9 bases. The V and J ends lost 3 bases and 10 bases, in that order; junction bases with no gene match: 2. This CDR3 contains 12 residues. The germline V gene encodes CDR1 SGHRS and CDR2 YFSETQ. CDR3 loop: CASSWTGVEQFF. The CDR3 DNA reads as TGCGCCAGCAGCTGGACAGGGGTCGAGCAGTTCTTC.

This clonotype was seen more than once but under ten times. This chain connects TRBV11-3 to TRBJ2-5; D is unresolved. Germline V gene sequence: CDR1 SGHNT, CDR2 YENEEA. The CDR3 contains 11 residues. V dropped 6 bases and J dropped 5 bases, with 7 bases sitting between them. CDR3 sequence: CASRKGETQYF. The CDR3 coding sequence is TGTGCCAGCAGAAAAGGGGAGACCCAGTACTTC.

The V and J genes are TRBV18 and TRBJ2-1; the match to TRBD1 covers 7 bases. Germline CDR1 KGHSH, CDR2 LQKENI. J lost 1 base, V lost 3 bases, and 15 bases had no gene match. This CDR3 is 19 amino acids long. Written as DNA, the CDR3 is TGTGCCAGCTCACCCGGGACAGCCCTTAAAATTCGATCCTACAATGAGCAGTTCTTC. Amino acids: CASSPGTALKIRSYNEQFF.

The chain joins TRBV6-1 to TRBJ1-1; D perhaps matches TRBD1 (6 bases). Germline CDR1 MNHNS, CDR2 SASEGT. V lost 2 bases to trimming and J lost 10 bases, with 17 bases between them. The CDR3 has 14 residues. The CDR3 DNA reads as TGTGCCAGCAGTGAATACTTACAGGGCGGGCGAGCTTTCTTT. Amino acids: CASSEYLQGGRAFF.